These 10 T cell receptor beta chains share one sample of origin, sequenced in a study of T cell changes during pregnancy in multiple sclerosis. Repertoires were generated with immunoSEQ multiplex PCR, while TCRdb's copy carries only in-frame clones and drops some. The sample contains over 25,000 clones, 90% to 95% of which appear only once. The sample here was CD4+ T cells from peripheral blood mononuclear cells, taken in the first trimester of pregnancy. The source is a female donor with multiple sclerosis, enrolled in a pregnancy study.

This chain connects TRBV4-1 to TRBJ2-3; 7 nucleotides agree with TRBD2. There are 17 residues in the CDR3. Germline CDR1 is MGHRA and CDR2 is YSYEKL. Trimming cost V 7 bases and J 4 bases; bases outside gene matches: 17. This chain's CDR3 is CASNPRRSARGADTQYF. The CDR3 DNA sequence: TGCGCCAGCAACCCCCGGCGCTCCGCTCGGGGGGCAGATACGCAGTATTTT.

The V gene is TRBV5-1, the J gene TRBJ2-7, with 8 bases fitting TRBD1. The CDR3 is 14 residues long. Per the germline V gene, CDR1 is SGHRS and CDR2 is YFSETQ. V lost 3 bases, J lost 3 bases, and 5 bases stayed unmatched. CDR3 region: CASSSGTGIYEQYF. The CDR3 nucleotides read TGCGCCAGCAGCTCCGGGACAGGAATCTACGAGCAGTACTTC.

Here the CDR3 DNA reads TGTGCCAGCAGCCCAGATCAGGTTTCCTCTGGAAACACCATATATTTT. Its translation is CASSPDQVSSGNTIYF. The J gene is TRBJ1-3, the V gene TRBV7-2, with unresolved D. This CDR3 has 16 residues. V was pared by 5 bases and J by 0 bases, with 14 bases between. In germline, CDR1 is SGHTA, CDR2 FQGNSA.

The CDR3 spells CASTWTGTDTQYF. The CDR3 DNA reads as TGTGCCAGCACCTGGACTGGCACAGATACGCAGTATTTT. V is TRBV2 and J is TRBJ2-3; tentatively, D is TRBD2 (5 bases). The germline V gene encodes CDR1 SNHLY and CDR2 FYNNEI. V dropped 7 bases and J dropped 1 base, with 9 bases sitting between them. The CDR3 is made up of 13 amino acids.

This chain joins TRBV28 and TRBJ1-1; tentatively, D is TRBD1 (5 bases). Germline values: CDR1 MDHEN, CDR2 SYDVKM. The CDR3 has 18 residues. V lost 4 bases to trimming and J lost 4 bases, with 25 bases between them. This CDR3 reads CASSSSRDWEGKGTEAFF. CDR3 DNA: TGTGCCAGCAGTTCCTCCCGGGACTGGGAAGGGAAGGGCACTGAAGCTTTCTTT. The variable domain in full, with the rest retrieved from reference TRBV28 and TRBJ1-1, is DVKVTQSSRYLVKRTGEKVFLECVQDMDHENMFWYRQDPGLGLRLIYFSYDVKMKEKGDIPEGYSVSREKKERFSLILESASTNQTSMYLCASSSSRDWEGKGTEAFFGQGTRLTVV.

The chain recombines TRBV5-5 with TRBJ2-7; TRBD2 matches at 15 bases. Germline V gives CDR1 SGHKS, CDR2 YYEKEE (reference sequence). The V segment lost 3 bases and the J segment 3 bases; nucleotides outside the gene matches: 1. This CDR3 spans 15 amino acids. CDR3 coding DNA: TGTGCCAGCAGCTGGGGACTAGCGGGGGGCTACGAGCAGTACTTC. This codes for CASSWGLAGGYEQYF.

CDR3 residues: CAISEGAPYRNEQFF. The CDR3, as DNA: TGTGCCATCAGTGAGGGGGCCCCCTATCGCAATGAGCAGTTCTTC. The rearrangement uses TRBV10-3 and TRBJ2-1; perhaps TRBD1 as D (5 bases). The CDR3 sequence is 15 residues long. V shed 2 bases and J shed 6 bases, with 14 bases lying between them. Germline-derived CDR1 and CDR2 are ENHRY and SYGVKD.

The rearrangement links TRBV25-1 to TRBJ1-4; TRBD1 aligns across 8 bases. This CDR3 has 17 amino acids. Germline loops: CDR1 MGHDK, CDR2 SYGVNS. Trimming at V came to 3 bases and at J to 4 bases, leaving 10 bases not matched to a gene. CDR3 amino acids: CASSDPSTGGGNEKLFF. CDR3 coding DNA: TGTGCCAGCAGTGATCCGTCTACAGGGGGAGGTAATGAAAAACTGTTTTTT.

The chain couples TRBV20-1 to TRBJ2-3; no definite D call. The CDR3 consists of 10 residues. Germline V gene lookup returns CDR1 DFQATT and CDR2 SNEGSKA (reference sequence). Trimming removed 3 bases at V and 6 bases at J, with 4 bases between. The CDR3, as DNA: TGCAGTGCTAGTCAGGATACGCAGTATTTT. The encoded protein is CSASQDTQYF.

The chain recombines TRBV18 with TRBJ1-5; TRBD1 is a possible D gene (6 bases). This CDR3 has 14 amino acids. CDR1 KGHSH and CDR2 LQKENI come from the germline V gene. V was pared by 4 bases and J by 7 bases, with 14 bases between. In DNA, the CDR3 is TGTGCCAGCTCACGGACAGACAAGCGACAGCCCCAGCATTTT. It codes for CASSRTDKRQPQHF.